This entry lists 14 T cell receptor beta chains sequenced from one sample in a study of cytomegalovirus exposure and HLA in healthy donors. The PCR used 60 Vbeta and 13 Jbeta primers. Libraries were prepared by immunoSEQ multiplex PCR; TCRdb keeps only in-frame clonotypes and omits some of them. The sample yields roughly 62,000 clones, roughly 77% seen once. Sequencing used PBMCs. The receptor source for this set is a woman in her 40s in good health and CMV-seropositive.

The J gene is TRBJ2-7, the V gene TRBV7-6; D is possibly TRBD1 (5 bases). CDR1 and CDR2 (germline): SGHVS, FNYEAQ. The CDR3 totals 14 residues. V lost 1 base to trimming and J lost 2 bases, with 9 bases between them. Written as DNA, the CDR3 is TGTGCCAGCAGCTTAGGACAGAACGCCTACGAGCAGTACTTC. Its protein is CASSLGQNAYEQYF. Drawing the rest from reference TRBV7-6 and TRBJ2-7, the complete variable domain is GAGVSQSPRYKVTKRGQDVALRCDPISGHVSLYWYRQALGQGPEFLTYFNYEAQQDKSGLPNDRFSAERPEGSISTLTIQRTEQRDSAMYRCASSLGQNAYEQYFGPGTRLTVT.

This clone appeared once. The chain links TRBV19 to TRBJ1-1; D gene uncertain. CDR3 length equals 16 residues. Trimming removed 5 bases at V and 4 bases at J, with 20 bases between. CDR1 is LNHDA and CDR2 is SQIVND in the germline V gene (reference sequence). In nucleotides, the CDR3 is TGTGCCAGTAGTCCTATCGGGTCGCTAGCAGTCACTGAAGCTTTCTTT. Translated, it gives CASSPIGSLAVTEAFF.

This chain uses TRBV25-1 with TRBJ2-2; D perhaps matches TRBD1 (5 bases). V was clipped by 5 bases and J by 3 bases, with 13 bases between them. Germline assignment: CDR1 MGHDK and CDR2 SYGVNS. The CDR3 is 15 residues long. Written as DNA, the CDR3 is TGTGCCAGCAGTCTCTGGGGCCCCGACACCGGGGAGCTGTTTTTT. It specifies CASSLWGPDTGELFF.

J is TRBJ2-1 and V is TRBV30; 7 positions match TRBD1. This CDR3 contains 13 residues. The J segment lost 6 bases and the V segment lost 2 bases, leaving 4 bases of the junction unmatched. Germline CDR1 is GTSNPN and CDR2 is SVGIG (reference sequence). CDR3 sequence: CAWSSDRFNEQFF. CDR3 DNA: TGTGCCTGGAGTTCGGACAGGTTCAATGAGCAGTTCTTC.

Only a few counts were recorded for this clone. The chain is built from TRBV18 and TRBJ1-3; D not certain. Germline loops: CDR1 KGHSH, CDR2 LQKENI. The length of the CDR3 is 19 residues. V gave up 1 base and J gave up 1 base, with 20 bases separating them. CDR3 DNA: TGTGCCAGCTCACCACTCCCAAAGACCGGGAGCCCGTCTGGAAACACCATATATTTT. Translated, it gives CASSPLPKTGSPSGNTIYF.

This clone showed up just a few times. The rearrangement joins TRBV15 to TRBJ1-6, with D possibly matching TRBD1 (5 bases). This CDR3 has 14 amino acids. Per the germline V gene, CDR1 is LNHNV and CDR2 is YYDKDF (reference sequence). Trimming left V 6 bases short and J 7 bases short, with 13 bases between. For the CDR3, the DNA is TGTGCCACCAGTTTCCAGGGCGGAAATTCACCCCTCCACTTT. Its protein is CATSFQGGNSPLHF.

This clone was seen a handful of times. The V gene is TRBV11-2, the J gene TRBJ2-2; 7 bases line up with TRBD1. V gave up 5 bases and J gave up 0 bases; unmatched junction bases: 6. Germline lookup yields CDR1 SGHAT and CDR2 FQNNGV. CDR3 length: 16 residues. CDR3 region: CASSSTGDANTGELFF. CDR3 DNA: TGTGCCAGCAGCAGCACAGGGGACGCGAACACCGGGGAGCTGTTTTTT.

This chain connects TRBV4-3 to TRBJ2-3, with 13 bases identical to TRBD2. The CDR3 is 20 amino acids. Germline V gene sequence: CDR1 LGHNA, CDR2 YSLEER. V gave up 1 base and J gave up 1 base; unmatched junction bases: 11. The CDR3 DNA sequence: TGCGCCAGCAGCCAAGCGACTCGGACTAGCGGGGGCTGGGGCACAGATACGCAGTATTTT. Its translation is CASSQATRTSGGWGTDTQYF.

This chain uses TRBV6-6 with TRBJ1-2, with TRBD1 matching 7 bases. With 6 bases clipped from V and 5 bases from J, the junction kept 6 bases outside the gene matches. The CDR3 totals 13 residues. Germline CDR1 MNHNY, CDR2 SVGAGI (reference sequence). Here the CDR3 reads CASRGTVLYGYTF. DNA for the CDR3: TGTGCCAGCAGAGGGACAGTCCTTTATGGCTACACCTTC.

This clone was recorded a few times. The chain is built from TRBV29-1 and TRBJ1-1, with unresolved D. CDR3 length equals 15 residues. CDR1 and CDR2 from the germline V gene are SQVTM and ANQGSEA. V was clipped by 4 bases and J by 0 bases, with 15 bases between them. CDR3 bases: TGCAGCGTTGTTTCCTCGGGTCCAATGAACACTGAAGCTTTCTTT. Encoded protein: CSVVSSGPMNTEAFF.

The chain has TRBV11-2 and TRBJ1-1; D is perhaps TRBD1 (6 bases). In germline, CDR1 is SGHAT, CDR2 FQNNGV. V was trimmed by 6 bases and J by 2 bases, leaving 10 bases between them. This CDR3 region has 13 residues. The CDR3 nucleotides read TGTGCCAGCAGTTTGGACAGTAACACTGAAGCTTTCTTT. Residues: CASSLDSNTEAFF.

As concerns this clone: One end of the junction is discordant with germline, which a read error may explain. The rearrangement uses TRBV11-2 and TRBJ2-3; 8 nucleotides match TRBD1. Germline V gives CDR1 SGHAT, CDR2 FQNNGV. CDR3 length: 15 amino acids. CDR3 in amino acids: CVSSHRTGSIRTQYF. The DNA of the CDR3 is TGTGTCAGCAGCCACCGGACAGGGAGCATCCGTACGCAGTATTTT.

The chain couples TRBV5-4 to TRBJ2-2; TRBD2 aligns across 13 bases. V dropped 3 bases and J dropped 3; count of bases not matched to a gene: 5. The CDR3 is 17 amino acids. CDR1 and CDR2 from the germline V gene are SGHNT and YYREEE (reference sequence). CDR3: CASSSGLAGVDTGELFF. The CDR3 region has the DNA TGTGCCAGCAGCTCAGGACTAGCGGGGGTGGACACCGGGGAGCTGTTTTTT.

The genes are TRBV19 and TRBJ1-1; D may be TRBD1 (6 bases). The V and J ends lost 5 bases and 4 bases respectively, with 14 bases between them. Germline V gives CDR1 LNHDA, CDR2 SQIVND (reference sequence). The CDR3 is 14 residues long. CDR3 sequence reads: CASSQMDRPTEAFF. The DNA of the CDR3 is TGTGCCAGTAGTCAAATGGACAGACCCACTGAAGCTTTCTTT.